The clone carrying this T cell receptor beta chain has only a few counts. These data originate in a study of T cell changes during pregnancy in multiple sclerosis. Data came from immunoSEQ multiplex PCR; TCRdb stores just in-frame clones and leaves some out. The sample shows approximately 33,000 clones, about 91% of them seen only once. Trimming removed 1 base from V and 0 bases from J, with 10 bases in between. The CDR3 has 15 residues. Germline-derived CDR1 and CDR2 are GTSNPN and SVGIG (reference sequence). The source material was CD4+ T cells from peripheral blood mononuclear cells, sampled in the first trimester of pregnancy. The chain carries TRBV30 and TRBJ1-5, with D unclear. This clonotype originated in a female donor in good health, enrolled as a control in a pregnancy study. CDR3 loop: CAWSAGLNSNQPQHF. The CDR3 nucleotides are TGTGCCTGGAGTGCGGGGTTGAATAGCAATCAGCCCCAGCATTTT.